Following are 16 T cell receptor beta chains from one sample sequenced in a study of control samples from healthy donors and cancer patients. The method was immunoSEQ multiplex PCR; TCRdb's version includes in-frame clones alone and lacks a portion of them. The sample contains 160,000 or so clones, around 90% of which appear only once. Sequencing was done on a sample of blood. The source is a woman in her 30s in good health.

The V call is TRBV28, the J call TRBJ2-7; D possibly matches TRBD1 or TRBD2 (5 bases each). The CDR3 length is 13 residues. Trimming pared 3 bases from V and 4 bases from J, leaving 10 bases between. Germline assignment: CDR1 MDHEN and CDR2 SYDVKM. The CDR3 region is CASSLPGGYEQYF. CDR3 nucleotides: TGTGCCAGCAGTTTGCCTGGGGGATACGAGCAGTACTTC.

The V call is TRBV4-1, the J call TRBJ1-1; D unclear. Trimming stripped 0 bases from V and 1 base from J, with 12 bases between. The CDR3 loop spans 16 amino acids. Germline CDR1 is MGHRA and CDR2 is YSYEKL. CDR3 protein: CASSQDKDDANTEAFF. The CDR3 region has the DNA TGCGCCAGCAGCCAAGACAAGGACGATGCGAACACTGAAGCTTTCTTT.

The rearrangement uses TRBV5-1 and TRBJ1-3; D not certain. V dropped 4 bases and J dropped 0 bases, with 5 bases sitting between them. CDR3 size: 13 residues. Germline assignment: CDR1 SGHRS and CDR2 YFSETQ. The CDR3 DNA follows: TGCGCCAGCAGCGACAACTCTGGAAACACCATATATTTT. Its protein product is CASSDNSGNTIYF.

The table lists this clone with a count of one. V usage is TRBV20-1 and J usage is TRBJ2-1; D is unclear. Per germline, CDR1 DFQATT and CDR2 SNEGSKA (reference sequence). The CDR3 extends over 11 amino acids. CDR3 in amino acids: CSGDSYNEQFF. CDR3 coding DNA: TGCAGCGGAGACTCCTACAATGAGCAGTTCTTC.

V is TRBV29-1 and J is TRBJ2-6, with D possibly being TRBD1 (5 bases). Trimming removed 6 bases from V and 3 bases from J, with 12 bases in between. Per the germline V gene, CDR1 is SQVTM and CDR2 is ANQGSEA. The CDR3 totals 14 residues. This CDR3 reads CSVFAGIGANVLTF. The CDR3 DNA reads as TGCAGCGTGTTCGCAGGGATTGGGGCCAACGTCCTGACTTTC.

The J gene is TRBJ2-2, the V gene TRBV19, with TRBD2 matching 8 bases. Germline V lookup: CDR1 LNHDA, CDR2 SQIVND (reference sequence). The CDR3 totals 16 residues. J lost 2 bases, V lost 6 bases, and 8 bases had no gene match. The CDR3 spells CASRIGLAVNTGELFF. DNA of the CDR3: TGTGCCAGTAGGATCGGACTAGCAGTTAACACCGGGGAGCTGTTTTTT.

V gene TRBV24-1 combines with J gene TRBJ2-5; 10 bases are a match to TRBD1. The ends lost 4 bases at V and 3 bases at J; junction bases unmatched: 7. The CDR3 covers 16 residues. From germline, CDR1 is KGHDR and CDR2 SFDVKD. For the CDR3, the DNA is TGTGCCACCAGTGACCCCGGGACAGGGGAGAAAGAGACCCAGTACTTC. This codes for CATSDPGTGEKETQYF.

J is TRBJ1-1 and V is TRBV15, with D perhaps TRBD1 (5 bases). Germline CDR1 LNHNV, CDR2 YYDKDF (reference sequence). The CDR3 is 14 residues long. Trimming cost V 0 bases and J 1 base, with 6 bases left between them. The CDR3 loop is CATSRDRENTEAFF. The CDR3 bases are TGTGCCACCAGCAGAGACAGGGAGAACACTGAAGCTTTCTTT.

V is TRBV7-9 and J is TRBJ2-7, with no clear D. V was cut by 2 bases and J by 4 bases, with 12 bases left in between. The length of the CDR3 is 14 residues. Germline V CDR1 and CDR2: SEHNR, FQNEAQ (reference sequence). This CDR3 reads CASSLYVLGYEQYF. CDR3 bases: TGTGCCAGCAGCTTATACGTTTTGGGATACGAGCAGTACTTC.

The chain links TRBV2 to TRBJ1-2, with 9 bases fitting TRBD1. Germline assignment: CDR1 SNHLY and CDR2 FYNNEI. J gave up 7 bases and V 6 bases, and 9 bases lay outside the gene matches. The CDR3 has 14 residues. CDR3 region: CASRGQGSGGGYTF. The CDR3 coding sequence is TGTGCCAGCAGAGGACAGGGGAGTGGAGGTGGCTACACCTTC.

The J gene is TRBJ2-1, the V gene TRBV19; the D gene could be TRBD1 or TRBD2 (7 bases each). V lost 8 bases and J lost 7, with 21 bases in between. CDR3 size: 15 residues. Germline CDR1 is LNHDA and CDR2 is SQIVND (reference sequence). For the CDR3, the DNA is TGTGCCAGTTCTAGGGGGGGGTCGGACAGGAATGAGCAGTTCTTC. Its protein is CASSRGGSDRNEQFF.

This sequence joins TRBV5-1 and TRBJ2-1, with TRBD2 matching over 9 bases. V gave up 4 bases and J gave up 9 bases; unmatched junction bases: 5. The length of the CDR3 is 13 residues. Looked up from germline, CDR1 is SGHRS and CDR2 is YFSETQ. The DNA of the CDR3 is TGCGCCAGCAGCCTGGGACTAGCTGGTGAGCAGTTCTTC. This sequence encodes CASSLGLAGEQFF.

The genes are TRBV28 and TRBJ2-2, with 10 bases lining up with TRBD2. Per germline, CDR1 MDHEN and CDR2 SYDVKM. Germline trimming cut 8 bases from V and 6 bases from J; bases unmatched to any gene: 9. This CDR3 has 15 residues. The CDR3 loop is CASGLAGGRAGELFF. The CDR3 DNA is TGTGCCAGCGGATTAGCGGGAGGACGGGCCGGGGAGCTGTTTTTT.

The chain is built from TRBV5-1 and TRBJ1-1; D call uncertain. Germline CDR1 SGHRS, CDR2 YFSETQ. V lost 1 base, J lost 1 base, and 5 bases lay in between. The CDR3 sequence is 13 residues long. The CDR3 nucleotides are TGCGCCAGCAGCTTGACAGCGAACACTGAAGCTTTCTTT. It yields the protein CASSLTANTEAFF.

This chain uses TRBV6-5 with TRBJ1-4; D ambiguous. The CDR3 is made up of 15 amino acids. Trimming took 2 bases from V and 4 from J, leaving 11 bases between them. Per the germline V gene, CDR1 is MNHEY and CDR2 is SVGAGI. This CDR3 is CASSYTGRINEKLFF. CDR3 bases: TGTGCCAGCAGTTACACCGGGAGGATTAATGAAAAACTGTTTTTT.

J is TRBJ2-3 and V is TRBV28; TRBD1 might be the D (5 bases). The CDR3 is 13 amino acids. Germline V gene data show CDR1 as MDHEN and CDR2 as SYDVKM. The V end was cut by 5 bases, the J end by 5 bases, with 11 bases between. This chain's CDR3 is CASSAGALDTQYF. The DNA of the CDR3 is TGTGCCAGCAGTGCTGGGGCCCTAGATACGCAGTATTTT.